One sample yielded the 18 T cell receptor beta chains listed below, sequenced in a study of lymphopenia after photon versus proton radiotherapy. Sequencing was performed with immunoSEQ multiplex PCR; in TCRdb, only in-frame clones are kept and a portion is missing. This table has 150,000 to 200,000 clones, approximately 90% appearing once. The specimen was peripheral blood, collected from a patient treated with photon-based radiotherapy. The source of these receptors is a man over 45 with gastric cancer.

The chain has TRBV15 and TRBJ2-1, with 12 bases matching TRBD2. The CDR3 length is 13 residues. Germline V gene sequence: CDR1 LNHNV, CDR2 YYDKDF (reference sequence). The V segment lost 6 bases and the J segment 9 bases; nucleotides outside the gene matches: 3. DNA for the CDR3: TGTGCCACCAGGCCGACTAGCGGGGGTGAGCAGTTCTTC. The encoded protein is CATRPTSGGEQFF.

This clone occurred once. DNA for the CDR3: TGTGCCAGCAGCTTAAGAAGGACAGACTCCTACGAGCAGTACTTC. It yields the protein CASSLRRTDSYEQYF. The chain employs TRBV7-2 and TRBJ2-7; a possible D gene is TRBD1 (6 bases). Per the germline V gene, CDR1 is SGHTA and CDR2 is FQGNSA. The CDR3 spans 15 residues. V was pared by 2 bases and J by 0 bases, with 11 bases between. Supplemented by reference TRBV7-2 and TRBJ2-7, the full variable domain reads GAGVSQSPSNKVTEKGKDVELRCDPISGHTALYWYRQSLGQGLEFLIYFQGNSAPDKSGLPSDRFSAERTGGSVSTLTIQRTQQEDSAVYLCASSLRRTDSYEQYFGPGTRLTVT.

V gene TRBV28 combines with J gene TRBJ2-7, with TRBD2 matching over 15 bases. The CDR3 spans 16 residues. CDR1 MDHEN and CDR2 SYDVKM come from the germline V gene. Trimming removed 7 bases from V and 3 bases from J; junction bases left unmatched: 7. CDR3 nucleotide sequence: TGTGCCAGCAAGGGGACTAGCGGGAGGTGGGGCTACGAGCAGTACTTC. Protein sequence: CASKGTSGRWGYEQYF.

DNA for the CDR3: TGTGCCAGCAGCCCAAACGGCGTAACAGATACGCAGTATTTT. Its translation: CASSPNGVTDTQYF. The chain carries TRBV2 and TRBJ2-3; D call uncertain. The V and J ends lost 6 bases and 3 bases respectively, with 13 bases between them. This CDR3 comprises 14 residues. Germline loops: CDR1 SNHLY, CDR2 FYNNEI.

This chain links TRBV11-2 with TRBJ2-3; the match to TRBD2 covers 8 bases. Trimming at V came to 2 bases and at J to 4 bases, leaving 5 bases not matched to a gene. Per the germline V gene, CDR1 is SGHAT and CDR2 is FQNNGV. There are 15 residues in the CDR3. In DNA form, the CDR3 reads TGTGCCAGCAGCTTAACGGGAGGGCCGTCAGATACGCAGTATTTT. Its translation: CASSLTGGPSDTQYF.

The chain employs TRBV6-5 and TRBJ2-1, with TRBD2 matching over 7 bases. There are 13 residues in the CDR3. Germline V lookup: CDR1 MNHEY, CDR2 SVGAGI. Trimming cost V 4 bases and J 15 bases; bases outside gene matches: 12. CDR3 region: CASSFATGLSPFF. As DNA, the CDR3 is TGTGCCAGCAGTTTCGCCACGGGACTATCACCGTTCTTC.

This clone has just one count. Other DNA sequences in the same sample also yield this CDR3. J is TRBJ2-7 and V is TRBV2, with 10 bases aligning to TRBD1. Looked up from germline, CDR1 is SNHLY and CDR2 is FYNNEI. The CDR3 is 14 amino acids. Trimming at V came to 4 bases and at J to 4 bases, leaving 4 bases not matched to a gene. The CDR3: CASSVGTGVYEQYF. As DNA, the CDR3 is TGTGCCAGCAGTGTTGGGACAGGGGTATACGAGCAGTACTTC.

The V gene is TRBV18, the J gene TRBJ1-5; D remains unclear. The CDR3 runs 15 residues. CDR1 KGHSH and CDR2 LQKENI come from the germline V gene. Trimming left V 2 bases short and J 6 bases short, with 14 bases between. The CDR3 DNA is TGTGCCAGCTCACCAACCCACGGGGAGAGTCAGCCCCAGCATTTT. It is translated as CASSPTHGESQPQHF.

The chain combines TRBV6-6 with TRBJ2-3; D unresolved. The germline V and J ends were trimmed by 0 bases and 6 bases, with 7 bases remaining between them. Germline V lookup: CDR1 MNHNY, CDR2 SVGAGI (reference sequence). This CDR3 comprises 13 residues. The CDR3 region has the DNA TGTGCCAGCAGTTACTCTAGGGTCGATACGCAGTATTTT. Protein product: CASSYSRVDTQYF.

This clone was detected only once. The J gene is TRBJ2-1, the V gene TRBV28; 7 bases match TRBD2. Losses at the gene ends were 6 bases for V and 10 bases for J; bases not matched to a gene: 12. The CDR3 runs 14 residues. CDR1 and CDR2 from the germline V gene are MDHEN and SYDVKM. CDR3 sequence (DNA): TGTGCCAGCAGCATTGGACTAGTGGGGAGGGAGCAGTTCTTC. Encoded protein: CASSIGLVGREQFF.

The chain has TRBV27 and TRBJ2-7; D unclear. This CDR3 has 14 residues. CDR1 is MNHEY, CDR2 SMNVEV, per germline (reference sequence). V lost 6 bases and J lost 3, with 15 bases in between. CDR3: CASRPLDRDYEQYF. DNA of the CDR3: TGTGCCAGCAGGCCTCTGGACCGAGACTACGAGCAGTACTTC.

This chain connects TRBV6-1 to TRBJ1-1; D may be TRBD1 (6 bases). Germline loops: CDR1 MNHNS, CDR2 SASEGT. The V gene lost 2 bases and the J gene lost 3 bases, with 10 bases spanning the gap. This CDR3 has 14 amino acids. CDR3 nucleotide sequence: TGTGCCAGCAGTGAATCAGGGGCCTACACTGAAGCTTTCTTT. It yields the protein CASSESGAYTEAFF.

Note on this clone: An end of the junction differs from the germline gene, which may be a read error. This rearrangement joins TRBV7-2 to TRBJ1-5; D ambiguous. Germline CDR1 and CDR2: SGHTA and FQGNSA. This CDR3 contains 13 residues. CDR3 sequence reads: CASSLGLNRPQHF. The CDR3 coding sequence is TGTGCCAGCAGCTTAGGGCTAAATCGGCCCCAGCATTTT.

The rearrangement joins TRBV28 to TRBJ2-7; maybe TRBD2 (7 bases). CDR1 is MDHEN, CDR2 SYDVKM, per germline. V dropped 7 bases and J dropped 5 bases, with 18 bases sitting between them. This CDR3 has 14 residues. The CDR3 bases are TGTGCCAGCATGGGAGGGGGACCGGGGAACGAGCAGTACTTC. It codes for CASMGGGPGNEQYF.

This chain connects TRBV7-2 to TRBJ2-3, with 9 bases identical to TRBD1. The junction had 7 bases not matched to a gene; V was cut back by 5 bases and J by 7 bases. The CDR3 has 14 amino acids. CDR1 is SGHTA and CDR2 is FQGNSA in the germline V gene. CDR3 nucleotides: TGTGCCAGCAGCGGGGGACAGGGAGGGAATACGCAGTATTTT. This sequence encodes CASSGGQGGNTQYF. The full variable domain, in which reference TRBV7-2 and TRBJ2-3 provide the parts outside the CDR3, is GAGVSQSPSNKVTEKGKDVELRCDPISGHTALYWYRQSLGQGLEFLIYFQGNSAPDKSGLPSDRFSAERTGGSVSTLTIQRTQQEDSAVYLCASSGGQGGNTQYFGPGTRLTVL.

The chain employs TRBV27 and TRBJ2-7; no clear D. This CDR3 has 15 amino acids. V was cut by 6 bases and J by 3 bases, with 18 bases left in between. CDR1 is MNHEY and CDR2 is SMNVEV in the germline V gene (reference sequence). CDR3 residues: CASRKTFDGFYEQYF. The CDR3 coding sequence is TGTGCCAGCAGAAAAACCTTCGACGGATTCTACGAGCAGTACTTC.

V and J are TRBV15 and TRBJ1-1; D not certain. The length of the CDR3 is 15 residues. Germline loops: CDR1 LNHNV, CDR2 YYDKDF (reference sequence). V was pared by 8 bases and J by 5 bases, with 21 bases between. Written as DNA, the CDR3 is TGTGCCACCCGCATGCCCCTGGCCAAGGGTACTGAAGCTTTCTTT. This gives the protein CATRMPLAKGTEAFF.

This clone has more than one count but fewer than ten. The V gene is TRBV29-1, the J gene TRBJ2-2; unclear D gene. Germline V gene data show CDR1 as SQVTM and CDR2 as ANQGSEA. Trimming shortened V by 7 bases and J by 6 bases, and 12 bases separated the two germline ends. CDR3 size: 12 residues. As DNA, the CDR3 is TGCAGCGCCAATGTTCGGGCCGGGGAGCTGTTTTTT. Translation gives CSANVRAGELFF.